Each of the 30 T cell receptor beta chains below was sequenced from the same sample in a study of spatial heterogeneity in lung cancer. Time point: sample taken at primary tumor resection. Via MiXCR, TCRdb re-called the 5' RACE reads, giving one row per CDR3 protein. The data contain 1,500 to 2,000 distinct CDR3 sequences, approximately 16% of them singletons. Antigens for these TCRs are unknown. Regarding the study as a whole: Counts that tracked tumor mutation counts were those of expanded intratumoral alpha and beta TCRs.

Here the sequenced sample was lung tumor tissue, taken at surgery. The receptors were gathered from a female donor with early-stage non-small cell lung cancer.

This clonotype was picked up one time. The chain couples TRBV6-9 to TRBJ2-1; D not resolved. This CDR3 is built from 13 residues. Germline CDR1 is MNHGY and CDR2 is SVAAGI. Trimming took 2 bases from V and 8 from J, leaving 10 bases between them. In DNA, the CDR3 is TGTGCCAGCAGTTATGGGCTACTCGATGAGCAGTTCTTC. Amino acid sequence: CASSYGLLDEQFF.

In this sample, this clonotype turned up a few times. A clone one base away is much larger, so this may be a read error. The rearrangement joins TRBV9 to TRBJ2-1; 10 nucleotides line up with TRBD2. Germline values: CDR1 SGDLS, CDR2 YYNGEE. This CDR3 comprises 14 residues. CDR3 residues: CVSSGGLAMGEQFF. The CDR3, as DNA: TGTGTCAGCAGCGGGGGACTAGCGATGGGTGAGCAGTTCTTC.

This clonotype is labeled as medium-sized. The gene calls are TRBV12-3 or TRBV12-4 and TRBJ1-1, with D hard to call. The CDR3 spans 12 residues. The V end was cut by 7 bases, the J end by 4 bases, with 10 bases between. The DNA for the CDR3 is TGTGCCAGCACCTCCTGGGGCACTGAAGCTTTCTTT. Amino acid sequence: CASTSWGTEAFF.

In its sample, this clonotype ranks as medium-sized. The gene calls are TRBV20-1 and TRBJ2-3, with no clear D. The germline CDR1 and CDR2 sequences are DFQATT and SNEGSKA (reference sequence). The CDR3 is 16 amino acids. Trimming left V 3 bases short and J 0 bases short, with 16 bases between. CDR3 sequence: CSASPPGPLSTDTQYF. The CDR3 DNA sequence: TGCAGTGCTAGCCCCCCCGGTCCTCTTAGCACAGATACGCAGTATTTT.

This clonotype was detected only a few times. The CDR3 loop reads CASSESPGHYGYTF. The CDR3 bases are TGTGCCAGCAGTGAGTCACCGGGTCACTATGGCTACACCTTC. The V and J genes are TRBV25-1 and TRBJ1-2; D call uncertain. Per the germline V gene, CDR1 is MGHDK and CDR2 is SYGVNS. Trimming took 3 bases from V and 3 from J, leaving 11 bases between them. The CDR3 loop spans 14 amino acids.

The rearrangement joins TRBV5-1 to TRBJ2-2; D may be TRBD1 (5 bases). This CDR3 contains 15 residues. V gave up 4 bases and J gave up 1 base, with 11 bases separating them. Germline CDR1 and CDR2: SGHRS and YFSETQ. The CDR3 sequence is CASSGSTGNTGELFF. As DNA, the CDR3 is TGCGCCAGCAGCGGAAGCACAGGGAACACCGGGGAGCTGTTTTTT. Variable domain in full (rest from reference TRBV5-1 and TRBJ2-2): KAGVTQTPRYLIKTRGQQVTLSCSPISGHRSVSWYQQTPGQGLQFLFEYFSETQRNKGNFPGRFSGRQFSNSRSEMNVSTLELGDSALYLCASSGSTGNTGELFFGEGSRLTVL.

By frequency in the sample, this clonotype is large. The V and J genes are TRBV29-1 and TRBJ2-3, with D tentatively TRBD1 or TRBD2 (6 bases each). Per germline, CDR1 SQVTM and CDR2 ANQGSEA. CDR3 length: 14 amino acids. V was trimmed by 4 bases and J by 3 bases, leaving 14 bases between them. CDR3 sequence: CSVVSGGGTDTQYF. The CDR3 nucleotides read TGCAGCGTTGTATCCGGGGGCGGTACAGATACGCAGTATTTT.

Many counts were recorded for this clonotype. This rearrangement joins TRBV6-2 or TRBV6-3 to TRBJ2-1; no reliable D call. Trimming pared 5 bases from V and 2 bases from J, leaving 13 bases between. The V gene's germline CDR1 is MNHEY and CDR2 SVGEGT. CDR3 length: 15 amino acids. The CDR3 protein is CASSADFLPYNEQFF. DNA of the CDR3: TGTGCCAGCAGTGCCGACTTCTTACCCTACAATGAGCAGTTCTTC.

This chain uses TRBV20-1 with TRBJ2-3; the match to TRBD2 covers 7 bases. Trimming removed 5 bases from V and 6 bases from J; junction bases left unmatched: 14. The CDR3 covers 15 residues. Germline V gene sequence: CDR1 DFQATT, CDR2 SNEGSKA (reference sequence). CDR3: CSAPLAEPPRDTQYF. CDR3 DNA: TGCAGTGCTCCCCTAGCGGAACCTCCAAGGGATACGCAGTATTTT.

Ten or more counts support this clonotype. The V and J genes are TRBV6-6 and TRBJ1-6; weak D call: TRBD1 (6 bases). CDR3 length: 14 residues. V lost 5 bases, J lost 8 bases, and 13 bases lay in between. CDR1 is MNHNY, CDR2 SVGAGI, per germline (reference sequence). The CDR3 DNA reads TGTGCCAGCAGTCTTCGGGCAGGGGATTCACCCCTCCACTTT. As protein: CASSLRAGDSPLHF.

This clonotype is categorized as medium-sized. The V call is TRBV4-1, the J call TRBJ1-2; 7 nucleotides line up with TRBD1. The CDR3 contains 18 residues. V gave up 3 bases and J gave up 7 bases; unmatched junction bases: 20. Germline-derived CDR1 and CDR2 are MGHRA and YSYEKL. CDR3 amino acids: CASSHGGRGQPLAGGYTF. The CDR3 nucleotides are TGCGCCAGCAGCCACGGCGGAAGGGGACAGCCCCTAGCCGGTGGCTACACCTTC.

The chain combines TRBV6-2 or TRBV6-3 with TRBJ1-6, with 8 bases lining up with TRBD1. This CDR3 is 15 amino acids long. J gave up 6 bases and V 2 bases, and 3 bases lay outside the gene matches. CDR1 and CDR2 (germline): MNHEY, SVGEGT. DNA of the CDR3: TGTGCCAGCAGTTACCCCACAGGGGGTAATTCACCCCTCCACTTT. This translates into CASSYPTGGNSPLHF.

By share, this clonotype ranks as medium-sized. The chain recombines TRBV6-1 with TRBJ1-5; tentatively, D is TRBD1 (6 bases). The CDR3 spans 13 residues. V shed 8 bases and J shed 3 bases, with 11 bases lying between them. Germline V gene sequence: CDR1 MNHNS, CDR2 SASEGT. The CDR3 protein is CASVTGLNQPQHF. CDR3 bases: TGTGCCAGCGTAACAGGGCTCAATCAGCCCCAGCATTTT.

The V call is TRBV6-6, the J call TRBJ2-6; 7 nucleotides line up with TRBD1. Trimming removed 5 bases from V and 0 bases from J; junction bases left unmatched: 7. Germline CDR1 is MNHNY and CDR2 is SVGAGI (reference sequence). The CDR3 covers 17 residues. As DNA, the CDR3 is TGTGCCAGCAGTGCCGGGACAGCCCTCTCTGGGGCCAACGTCCTGACTTTC. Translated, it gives CASSAGTALSGANVLTF.

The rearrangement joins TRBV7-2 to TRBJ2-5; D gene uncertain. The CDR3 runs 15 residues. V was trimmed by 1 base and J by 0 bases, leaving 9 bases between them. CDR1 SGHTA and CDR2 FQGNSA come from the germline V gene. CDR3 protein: CASSLVPKYQETQYF. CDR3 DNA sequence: TGTGCCAGCAGCTTAGTGCCCAAGTACCAAGAGACCCAGTACTTC. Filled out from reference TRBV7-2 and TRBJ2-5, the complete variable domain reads GAGVSQSPSNKVTEKGKDVELRCDPISGHTALYWYRQSLGQGLEFLIYFQGNSAPDKSGLPSDRFSAERTGGSVSTLTIQRTQQEDSAVYLCASSLVPKYQETQYFGPGTRLLVL.

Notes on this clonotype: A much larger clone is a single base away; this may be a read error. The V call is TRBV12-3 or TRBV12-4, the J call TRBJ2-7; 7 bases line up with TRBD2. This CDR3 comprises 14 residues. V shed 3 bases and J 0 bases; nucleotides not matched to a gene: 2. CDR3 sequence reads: CASSFAGVSYEQYF. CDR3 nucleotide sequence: TGTGCCAGCAGTTTTGCGGGAGTCTCCTACGAGCAGTACTTC.

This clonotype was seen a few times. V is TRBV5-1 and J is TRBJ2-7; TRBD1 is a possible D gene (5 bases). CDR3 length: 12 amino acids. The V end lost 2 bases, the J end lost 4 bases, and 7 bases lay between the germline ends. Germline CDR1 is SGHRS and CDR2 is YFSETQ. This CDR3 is CASSFQGYEQYF. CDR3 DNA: TGCGCCAGCAGCTTCCAGGGTTACGAGCAGTACTTC.

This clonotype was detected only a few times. The CDR3 region has the DNA TGCGCCAGCAGCCAAGTTACAGGGGGTCAGCCCCAGCATTTT. Translating it yields CASSQVTGGQPQHF. This chain connects TRBV4-3 to TRBJ1-5; TRBD1 matches 8 bases. Trimming at V came to 1 base and at J to 6 bases, leaving 2 bases not matched to a gene. The CDR3 is made up of 14 amino acids. Germline V gene sequence: CDR1 LGHNA, CDR2 YSLEER.

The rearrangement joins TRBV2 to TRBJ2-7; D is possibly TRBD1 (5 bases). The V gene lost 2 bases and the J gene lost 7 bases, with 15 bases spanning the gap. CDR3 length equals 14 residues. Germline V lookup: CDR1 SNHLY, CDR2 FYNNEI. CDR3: CASSERGRTSEQYF. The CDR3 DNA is TGTGCCAGCAGTGAAAGGGGCCGGACCAGTGAGCAGTACTTC.

This CDR3 is CASSQEASGDTDTQYF. DNA of the CDR3: TGCGCCAGCAGCCAAGAAGCTAGCGGGGACACAGATACGCAGTATTTT. The chain links TRBV4-3 to TRBJ2-3, with TRBD2 matching 9 bases. Trimming at V came to 0 bases and at J to 2 bases, leaving 3 bases not matched to a gene. This CDR3 has 16 amino acids. Looked up from germline, CDR1 is LGHNA and CDR2 is YSLEER.

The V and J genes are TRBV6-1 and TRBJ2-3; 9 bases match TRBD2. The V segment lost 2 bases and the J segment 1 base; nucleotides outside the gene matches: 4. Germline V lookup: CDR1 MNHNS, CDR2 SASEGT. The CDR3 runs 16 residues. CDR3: CASSEPSGEGTDTQYF. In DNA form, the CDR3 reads TGTGCCAGCAGTGAACCTAGCGGGGAAGGCACAGATACGCAGTATTTT.

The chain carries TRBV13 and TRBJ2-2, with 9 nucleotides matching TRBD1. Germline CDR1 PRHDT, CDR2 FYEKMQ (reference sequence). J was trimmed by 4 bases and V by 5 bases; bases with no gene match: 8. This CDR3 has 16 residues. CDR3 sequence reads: CASSKRRDRVTGELFF. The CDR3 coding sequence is TGTGCCAGCAGCAAGAGGCGGGACAGGGTCACCGGGGAGCTGTTTTTT.

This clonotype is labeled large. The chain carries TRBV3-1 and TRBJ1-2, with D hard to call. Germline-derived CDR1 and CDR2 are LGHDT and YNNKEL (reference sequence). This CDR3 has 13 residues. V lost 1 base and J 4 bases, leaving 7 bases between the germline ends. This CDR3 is CASSQAQTYGYTF. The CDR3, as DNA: TGTGCCAGCAGCCAAGCGCAGACCTATGGCTACACCTTC.

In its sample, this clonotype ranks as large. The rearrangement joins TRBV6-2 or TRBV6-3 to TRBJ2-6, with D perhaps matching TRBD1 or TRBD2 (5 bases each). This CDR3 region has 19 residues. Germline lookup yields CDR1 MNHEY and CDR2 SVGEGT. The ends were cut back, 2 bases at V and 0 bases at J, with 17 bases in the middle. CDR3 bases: TGTGCCAGCAGTTACCTTCTGGGGGAATTACTCTCTGGGGCCAACGTCCTGACTTTC. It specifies CASSYLLGELLSGANVLTF.

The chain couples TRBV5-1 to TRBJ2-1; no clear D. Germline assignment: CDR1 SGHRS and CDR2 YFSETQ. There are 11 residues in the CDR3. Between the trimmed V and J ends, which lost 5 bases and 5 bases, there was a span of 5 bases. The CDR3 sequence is CASSPNNEQFF. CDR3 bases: TGCGCCAGCAGTCCCAACAATGAGCAGTTCTTC.

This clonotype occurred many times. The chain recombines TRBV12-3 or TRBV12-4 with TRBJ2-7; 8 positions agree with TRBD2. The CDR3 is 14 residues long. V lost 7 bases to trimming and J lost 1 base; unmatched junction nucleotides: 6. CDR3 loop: CASTPGGGSYEQYF. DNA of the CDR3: TGTGCCAGCACCCCGGGAGGGGGATCCTACGAGCAGTACTTC.

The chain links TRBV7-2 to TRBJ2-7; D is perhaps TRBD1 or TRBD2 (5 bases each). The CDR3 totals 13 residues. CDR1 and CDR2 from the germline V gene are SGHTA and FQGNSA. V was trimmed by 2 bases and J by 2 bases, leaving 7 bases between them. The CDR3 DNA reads TGTGCCAGCAGCTTAACGGGGCCCTACGAGCAGTACTTC. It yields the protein CASSLTGPYEQYF.

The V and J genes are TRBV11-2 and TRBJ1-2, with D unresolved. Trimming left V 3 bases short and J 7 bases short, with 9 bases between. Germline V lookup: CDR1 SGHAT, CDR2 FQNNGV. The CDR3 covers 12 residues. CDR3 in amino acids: CASSFSLSGYTF. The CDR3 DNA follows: TGTGCCAGCAGCTTTTCCCTTAGTGGCTACACCTTC.

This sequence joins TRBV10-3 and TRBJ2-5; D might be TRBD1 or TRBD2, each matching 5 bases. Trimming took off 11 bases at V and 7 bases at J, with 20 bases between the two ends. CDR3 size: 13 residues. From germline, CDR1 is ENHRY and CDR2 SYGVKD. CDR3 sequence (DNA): TGTGCCGGCAGCCGGGACCCCGGAGGGACCCAGTACTTC. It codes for CAGSRDPGGTQYF.

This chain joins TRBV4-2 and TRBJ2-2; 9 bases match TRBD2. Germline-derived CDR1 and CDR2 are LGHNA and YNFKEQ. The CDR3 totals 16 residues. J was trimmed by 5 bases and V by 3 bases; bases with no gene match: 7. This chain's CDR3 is CASSHHSGGGTGELFF. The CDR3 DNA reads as TGTGCCAGCAGCCATCATAGCGGGGGTGGTACCGGGGAGCTGTTTTTT.